These T cell receptor beta chains were read from a single sample in a study of T cell repertoires in cytomegalovirus infection. Via MiXCR, TCRdb re-called the reads, giving one row per CDR3 protein. This table holds about 190,000 distinct CDR3 sequences, approximately 28% found once. Input material: PBMCs. These receptors originate from a human donor in good health (CMV status not recorded). Some clones in this sample may be carry-over from other donors' samples. CDR3s include the opening cysteine and the closing phenylalanine or tryptophan. A D gene is named only where the DNA matches it firmly. Clone size appears in some rows only: once, few, many, or a class for an expanded clone.

d_call,cdr3_length,j_call,clone_size,v_call,cdr3_aa,cdr3_nt
-,13,TRBJ2-4,-,TRBV3-1,CASSQGTKNIQYF,TGTGCCAGCAGCCAAGGGACCAAAAACATTCAGTACTTC
-,14,TRBJ1-2,few,TRBV9,CASSVQGFDYGYTF,TGTGCCAGCAGCGTTCAGGGGTTCGACTATGGCTACACCTTC
-,12,TRBJ1-5,many,TRBV7-2,CASSLDVGPQHF,TGTGCCAGCAGCTTGGACGTCGGGCCCCAGCATTTT
-,11,TRBJ2-7,-,TRBV20-1,CSASGGYEQYF,TGCAGTGCTAGTGGCGGGTACGAGCAGTACTTC
-,16,TRBJ1-5,-,TRBV20-1,CSASRGGAEGNQPQHF,TGCAGTGCTAGTCGGGGGGGCGCGGAGGGCAATCAGCCCCAGCATTTT
-,19,TRBJ2-2,-,TRBV6-6,CASSYAPSQARGDTGELFF,TGTGCCAGCAGTTACGCCCCAAGCCAGGCGAGGGGTGACACCGGGGAGCTGTTTTTT
TRBD2,18,TRBJ2-3,-,TRBV4-2,CASSQELAGGPGTDTQYF,TGTGCCAGCAGCCAAGAACTAGCGGGGGGGCCGGGAACAGATACGCAGTATTTT
-,13,TRBJ1-5,many,TRBV7-2,CASSTQGWQPQHF,TGTGCCAGCAGCACCCAGGGCTGGCAGCCCCAGCATTTT
-,15,TRBJ1-5,-,TRBV19,CASSLLTGAKQPQHF,TGTGCCAGTAGTCTCTTGACCGGGGCGAAACAGCCCCAGCATTTT
-,13,TRBJ1-4,few,TRBV25-1,CASRQQGDEKLFF,TGTGCCAGCAGGCAACAGGGAGATGAAAAACTGTTTTTT
-,14,TRBJ2-5,many,TRBV7-2,CASSLLGRGETQYF,TGTGCCAGCAGCTTACTGGGCCGCGGAGAGACCCAGTACTTC
TRBD1,12,TRBJ1-1,-,TRBV29-1,CSVGDRVSETFF,TGCAGCGTGGGGGACAGGGTTAGTGAAACTTTCTTT
-,13,TRBJ2-5,few,TRBV24-1,CATSAGSQETQYF,TGTGCCACCAGTGCCGGCAGCCAAGAGACCCAGTACTTC
-,14,TRBJ2-5,-,TRBV6-5,CASSYSTGEETQYF,TGTGCCAGCAGTTACTCGACGGGGGAAGAGACCCAGTACTTC
-,14,TRBJ1-5,-,TRBV19,CASSRRGDTQPQHF,TGTGCCAGTAGTAGGAGGGGGGATACTCAGCCCCAGCATTTT
TRBD2,14,TRBJ2-7,many,TRBV11-2,CASSLSGGTYEQYF,TGTGCCAGCAGCCTTAGCGGGGGGACCTACGAGCAGTACTTC
TRBD2,15,TRBJ2-7,-,TRBV20-1,CSARDLSGGSYEQYF,TGCAGTGCTAGAGATTTAAGCGGGGGTTCCTACGAGCAGTACTTC
-,18,TRBJ1-3,many,TRBV7-2,CASSLPGLVSISGNTIYF,TGTGCCAGCAGCTTACCGGGGCTGGTCAGCATATCTGGAAACACCATATATTTT
-,15,TRBJ1-5,few,TRBV4-3,CASSPSGGVGQPQHF,TGCGCCAGCAGCCCCTCGGGGGGGGTCGGACAGCCCCAGCATTTT
-,11,TRBJ1-1,-,TRBV2,CASSEGPEAFF,TGTGCCAGCAGTGAAGGTCCCGAAGCTTTCTTT
-,10,TRBJ1-3,-,TRBV30,CACGGNTIYF,TGTGCCTGTGGTGGAAACACCATATATTTT
-,16,TRBJ1-5,few,TRBV19,CASSVIRVLGNQPQHF,TGTGCCAGTAGTGTTATCAGGGTTCTTGGCAATCAGCCCCAGCATTTT
-,14,TRBJ1-5,-,TRBV10-3,CAISEGQSGPPQHF,TGTGCCATCAGTGAAGGACAGTCGGGTCCGCCCCAGCATTTT
TRBD1,16,TRBJ2-3,-,TRBV5-1,CASSLGPTGLTDTQYF,TGCGCCAGCAGCTTGGGTCCGACAGGGTTGACAGATACGCAGTATTTT
-,14,TRBJ1-3,-,TRBV3-1,CASSQDQTGNTIYF,TGTGCCAGCAGCCAGGACCAAACCGGAAACACCATATATTTT
-,14,TRBJ2-7,few,TRBV4-2,CASSQDSLGDEQYF,TGTGCCAGCAGCCAAGATAGTCTCGGAGACGAGCAGTACTTC
-,15,TRBJ1-1,once,TRBV3-1,CASSQERQMNTEAFF,TGTGCCAGCAGCCAAGAACGACAGATGAACACTGAAGCTTTCTTT
-,15,TRBJ1-1,-,TRBV20-1,CSARDFGRSNTEAFF,TGCAGTGCTAGAGATTTCGGACGGTCAAACACTGAAGCTTTCTTT
TRBD2,14,TRBJ2-7,-,TRBV10-3,CAISSRGSSYEQYF,TGTGCCATTTCTTCGCGGGGGAGCTCCTACGAGCAGTACTTC
TRBD1,16,TRBJ2-2,many,TRBV12-5,CASGLGGTGVTGELFF,TGTGCTAGTGGTTTGGGGGGGACAGGGGTCACCGGGGAGCTGTTTTTT
-,13,TRBJ1-5,many,TRBV7-2,CASSLEGQEPQHF,TGTGCCAGCAGCTTAGAAGGGCAAGAGCCCCAGCATTTT
-,15,TRBJ2-7,-,TRBV11-2,CASSSPTGRVWEQYF,TGTGCCAGCAGCTCTCCTACGGGAAGGGTCTGGGAGCAGTACTTC
-,13,TRBJ1-5,-,TRBV7-2,CASSLSWGQPQHF,TGTGCCAGCAGCCTGTCTTGGGGCCAGCCCCAGCATTTT
-,13,TRBJ1-1,-,TRBV6-5,CASKLQRNTEAFF,TGTGCCAGCAAATTACAGAGAAACACTGAAGCTTTCTTT
-,14,TRBJ2-2,-,TRBV6-5,CASSPRMDTGELFF,TGTGCCAGCAGCCCGAGGATGGACACCGGGGAGCTGTTTTTT
TRBD1,16,TRBJ1-2,-,TRBV12-3/TRBV12-4,CASSPRPTGGVGGYTF,TGTGCCAGCAGTCCCCGGCCGACAGGGGGCGTCGGGGGCTACACCTTC
TRBD2,15,TRBJ2-3,once,TRBV20-1,CSARAPGLASDTQYF,TGCAGTGCTAGAGCACCGGGACTAGCCTCAGATACGCAGTATTTT
-,14,TRBJ2-7,-,TRBV7-3,CASSLSGVADAQYF,TGTGCCAGCAGCTTATCGGGAGTCGCGGACGCGCAGTACTTC
-,13,TRBJ2-7,few,TRBV13,CASSPRMGYEQYF,TGTGCCAGCAGCCCCCGGATGGGGTACGAGCAGTACTTC
TRBD1,13,TRBJ1-2,-,TRBV6-1,CASSRGQGYGYTF,TGTGCCAGCAGCCGCGGACAGGGATATGGCTACACCTTC
-,16,TRBJ1-5,many,TRBV6-1,CASSDGTRGSNQPQHF,TGTGCCAGCAGTGACGGGACACGAGGTAGCAATCAGCCCCAGCATTTT